A selection of T cell receptor beta chains follows, all from one sample in a study of blood T cell repertoires in COVID-19. The assay was immunoSEQ multiplex PCR, and TCRdb's table has in-frame clones only and misses some. The table records fewer than 250,000 clones, roughly 78% of them present only once. The sequenced sample was peripheral blood. The receptors stem from a woman aged 40 to 50 with acute or convalescent COVID-19. The CDR3 runs from the conserved cysteine through the conserved F or W. The D gene is left open where the match is weak. A row's size may be missing; if present it is once, few, many or a size class.

j_call clone_size v_call d_call cdr3_nt cdr3_aa
TRBJ2-1 - TRBV10-3 TRBD2 TGTGCCACCGATTCGGGACTAGCGAACTACAATGAGCAGTTCTTC CATDSGLANYNEQFF
TRBJ1-1 - TRBV5-1 - TGCGCCAGCAGCTTGTCTGGGCCAGACACTGAAGCTTTCTTT CASSLSGPDTEAFF
TRBJ2-7 - TRBV2 TRBD2 TGTGCCAGCAGTGAATACTTTAGCGGGGGGGCCGGGTACGAGCAGTACTTC CASSEYFSGGAGYEQYF
TRBJ2-5 - TRBV24-1 - TGTGCCACCCCCTGTGAGGGAGTAGTGTTTCGGTTGACCCAGTACTTC CATPCEGVVFRLTQYF
TRBJ1-5 - TRBV7-2 - TGTGCCAGCAGCCTCGGGGGGGATGTGGAGCCCCAGCATTTT CASSLGGDVEPQHF
TRBJ2-3 once TRBV27 TRBD1 TGTGCCAGCAGGGCAGGGGGCGCAGGTCCAGATACGCAGTATTTT CASRAGGAGPDTQYF
TRBJ1-5 once TRBV10-1 - TGCGCCAGCAGTGGAGGTAGCAATCAGCCCCAGCATTTT CASSGGSNQPQHF
TRBJ1-2 few TRBV4-3 - TGCGCCAGCAGCCAAGATCAGGCGTCGAGCGGCTATGGCTACACCTTC CASSQDQASSGYGYTF
TRBJ1-6 - TRBV9 - TGTGCCAGCAGCGTAGTCGGGGGGGATTCACCCCTCCACTTT CASSVVGGDSPLHF
TRBJ1-3 few TRBV6-5 - TGTGCCAGCAGACCGGAGAGGGGGAGTGGAAACACCATATATTTT CASRPERGSGNTIYF
TRBJ2-1 - TRBV18 - TGTGCCAGCCGAAGGGTTGAGGGCAATGAGCAGTTCTTC CASRRVEGNEQFF
TRBJ2-7 - TRBV19 TRBD1 TGTGCCAGTAGTAGCTCCTCCCGGGACAGGGGGCTAACTTTC CASSSSSRDRGLTF
TRBJ1-5 once TRBV7-6 - TGTGCCAGCAGCCTTACAGGGCTGGGGAATCAGCCCCAGCATTTT CASSLTGLGNQPQHF
TRBJ2-1 - TRBV7-9 TRBD2 TGTGCCAGCAGCCGCCTCGGGACTAGAGCTCCCAATGAGCAGTTCTTC CASSRLGTRAPNEQFF
TRBJ2-7 - TRBV7-3 TRBD2 TGTGCCAGCAGCTTCCACTCGGGAGGGACCTACGAGCAGTACTTC CASSFHSGGTYEQYF
TRBJ2-5 - TRBV2 - TGTGCCAGCAGTGAAAGGGGAACTGAGAAAGAGACCCAGTACTTC CASSERGTEKETQYF
TRBJ2-5 - TRBV19 - TGTGCCAGTAGTATTATCGGCAGGGAAGAGACCCAGTACTTC CASSIIGREETQYF
TRBJ1-6 - TRBV6-4 - TGTGCCAGCAGCCCGGACTCCGGGGGTTGGTCACCCCTCCACTTT CASSPDSGGWSPLHF
TRBJ1-1 - TRBV4-1 - TGCGCCAGCAGCCAAGTTACGGGGGTGAGAACTGAAGCTTTCTTT CASSQVTGVRTEAFF
TRBJ2-1 - TRBV10-3 TRBD1 TGTGCCATCAGTGAGACCAATGGACAGGTTCGGCACAATGAGCAGTTCTTC CAISETNGQVRHNEQFF
TRBJ2-1 - TRBV30 - TGTGCCTGGAGTGTAGCTGGTACCTCGTACAATGAGCAGTTCTTC CAWSVAGTSYNEQFF
TRBJ2-7 - TRBV6-1 - TGTGCCAGCAGTGAAGGAACACCCTACGAGCAGTACTTC CASSEGTPYEQYF
TRBJ2-7 - TRBV11-2 TRBD2 TGTGCCAGCATATCGGCTAGCGGGGCCCTCTACGAGCAGTACTTC CASISASGALYEQYF
TRBJ2-1 - TRBV29-1 - TGCAGCGTTGAAGGGGCAGCAGGCTCCTACAATGAGCAGTTCTTC CSVEGAAGSYNEQFF
TRBJ2-7 - TRBV2 TRBD2 TGTGCCAGCAGTCGTAGCGGGAGCTCCTACGAGCAGTACTTC CASSRSGSSYEQYF
TRBJ2-1 - TRBV19 TRBD1 TGTGCCAGTAGCACGATAACAACAGGGGCCCCTACTAAGCACAATGAGCAGTTCTTC CASSTITTGAPTKHNEQFF
TRBJ2-7 few TRBV18 TRBD1 TGTGCCAGCTCAGCGGGAACCGGGACAGGGGGCAACGAGCAGTACTTC CASSAGTGTGGNEQYF
TRBJ1-4 - TRBV25-1 - TGTGCCAGCAGTAAGGACAGTAGTGAAAAACTGTTTTTT CASSKDSSEKLFF
TRBJ2-1 - TRBV27 - TGTGCCAGCAGTTGGGGAGGGGGAGCCTACAATGAGCAGTTCTTC CASSWGGGAYNEQFF
TRBJ1-3 - TRBV11-2 - TGTGCCAGCAGCTTAGATCAGGGCGGTGGAGGAAACACCATATATTTT CASSLDQGGGGNTIYF
TRBJ2-2 once TRBV10-3 - TGTGCCATCAGTAGCGCCGGGGGGGAGCTGTTTTTT CAISSAGGELFF
TRBJ1-1 once TRBV21-1 - TGTGCCAGCAAATCGGGAGGGGGGATGAACACTGAAGCTTTCTTT CASKSGGGMNTEAFF
TRBJ2-1 few TRBV19 TRBD1 TGTGCCAGTAGTATAGATTTGGACAGGGCCGATGAGCAGTTCTTC CASSIDLDRADEQFF
TRBJ2-5 - TRBV5-4 - TGTGCCAGCAGCTTGGGACAGCCTATACAAGAGACCCAGTACTTC CASSLGQPIQETQYF
TRBJ1-2 - TRBV5-1 - TGCGCCAGCAGTTTAGACTATGCTAGGTATGGCTACACCTTC CASSLDYARYGYTF
TRBJ1-2 once TRBV5-1 - TGCGCCAGCAGCTTGGGGCAGGGGAATGGCTACACCTTC CASSLGQGNGYTF
TRBJ2-3 - TRBV7-9 TRBD2 TGTGCCAGCAGCTTAGCTGGACTAGTGCAGTATTTT CASSLAGLVQYF
TRBJ1-3 few TRBV12-3/TRBV12-4 - TGTGCCAGCAGTCGGGCTGGAAACACCATATATTTT CASSRAGNTIYF
TRBJ2-6 - TRBV5-1 TRBD1 TGCGCCAGCAGCTCAGGGGGAACGGCCGGGGCCAACGTCCTGACTTTC CASSSGGTAGANVLTF
TRBJ2-3 - TRBV9 - TGTGCCAGCAGCGTAGCTTGGAGGGATACGCAGTATTTT CASSVAWRDTQYF
TRBJ1-2 - TRBV27 TRBD1 TGTGCCAGCAGTTTCACAGGGGGGATCTATGGCTACACCTTC CASSFTGGIYGYTF
TRBJ2-7 - TRBV11-2 TRBD2 TGTGCCAGCAGCTTAAGGGGACTAGCGGGGGGCGAGCAGTACTTC CASSLRGLAGGEQYF
TRBJ2-7 - TRBV7-6 TRBD2 TGTGCCAGCAGCTCACCCAGCGGGAGAGGCTACGAGCAGTACTTC CASSSPSGRGYEQYF
TRBJ2-1 - TRBV27 TRBD2 TGTGCCACCCTAGCGGGAGTAAGCAATGAGCAGTTCTTC CATLAGVSNEQFF
TRBJ1-1 - TRBV6-4 TRBD1 TGTGCCAGCAGTGCCTCGGGACAGGGCACTGAAGCTTTCTTT CASSASGQGTEAFF
TRBJ1-2 - TRBV6-5 TRBD1 TGTGCCAGCACGGTAACAGGGGGCGATGGCTACACCTTC CASTVTGGDGYTF
TRBJ2-3 - TRBV7-2 TRBD2 TGTGCCAGCAGCTTAGTTCTCCGGGACTACTCCACAGATACGCAGTATTTT CASSLVLRDYSTDTQYF
TRBJ1-6 - TRBV6-5 - TGTGCCAGCAGCAACGGACAGACTAATTCACCCCTCCACTTT CASSNGQTNSPLHF
TRBJ2-3 few TRBV9 - TGTGCCAGCAGCGTAGCGGTAGGCACAGATACGCAGTATTTT CASSVAVGTDTQYF
TRBJ2-7 - TRBV27 - TGTGCCAGCAGTTTGCAGGGCTCCTACGAGCAGTACTTC CASSLQGSYEQYF
TRBJ2-7 - TRBV27 TRBD1 TGTGCCAGCAGCCTCGGACAGGGCGGATACGAGCAGTACTTC CASSLGQGGYEQYF
TRBJ1-6 once TRBV5-1 TRBD1 TGCGCCAGCAGCACCTCTACAGGGGTAAATTCACCCCTCCACTTT CASSTSTGVNSPLHF
TRBJ2-3 - TRBV21-1 - TGTGCCAGCAGCAAAGACGTCGATAGTCACCCCCGGGGGAACACAGATACGCAGTATTTT CASSKDVDSHPRGNTDTQYF
TRBJ1-3 few TRBV2 - TGTGCCAGCAGTGCTAGCTGGGACACCATATATTTT CASSASWDTIYF
TRBJ1-1 once TRBV7-9 - TGTGCCAGCAGCTCCGGACTGATGAACACTGAAGCTTTCTTT CASSSGLMNTEAFF
TRBJ2-3 - TRBV4-1 - TGCGCCAGCAGCCAAGAGTTTCCGACAGATACGCAGTATTTT CASSQEFPTDTQYF
TRBJ2-7 - TRBV5-1 TRBD2 TGCGCCAGCAGCTTGGACTGGGGGGGTTCCTACGAGCAGTACTTC CASSLDWGGSYEQYF
TRBJ2-1 few TRBV12-3/TRBV12-4 - TGTGCCAGCAGCGGTTACAATGAGCAGTTCTTC CASSGYNEQFF
TRBJ1-4 - TRBV15 - TGTGCCACCAGCAGAGGTAGAGGGGGAACTAATGAAAAACTGTTTTTT CATSRGRGGTNEKLFF